The rows below give T cell receptor beta chains drawn from one sample of a study of beta chain features in type 1 diabetes. Method: immunoSEQ multiplex PCR; TCRdb's copy keeps in-frame clones and lacks some. This table holds 600,000 to 650,000 clones, around 15% found once. Sequencing input: naive CD4+ T cells from blood. The receptors were sampled from a man aged 18 to 35 in good health. CDR3s include the opening cysteine and the closing phenylalanine or tryptophan. Fields, in order: V gene, D gene, clone size, J gene, CDR3 protein, CDR3 DNA. A D gene is named only where the DNA matches it firmly. The listing skips clone size in some rows; elsewhere it reads once, few, many or a size class.

v_call: TRBV2
d_call: NA
clone_size: few
j_call: TRBJ1-5
cdr3_aa: CASSVGRSNQPQHF
cdr3_nt: TGTGCCAGCAGTGTAGGTAGAAGCAATCAGCCCCAGCATTTT

v_call: TRBV30
d_call: TRBD1
clone_size: NA
j_call: TRBJ2-1
cdr3_aa: CAWGTGANNEQFF
cdr3_nt: TGTGCCTGGGGGACAGGGGCGAACAATGAGCAGTTCTTC

v_call: TRBV7-2
d_call: NA
clone_size: NA
j_call: TRBJ1-1
cdr3_aa: CASKGRDSNTEAFF
cdr3_nt: TGTGCCTCAAAAGGCAGGGATTCGAACACTGAAGCTTTCTTT

v_call: TRBV11-3
d_call: TRBD2
clone_size: few
j_call: TRBJ2-1
cdr3_aa: CASSSEREGYEQFF
cdr3_nt: TGTGCCAGCAGCTCCGAGCGGGAGGGCTATGAGCAGTTCTTC

v_call: TRBV7-8
d_call: NA
clone_size: few
j_call: TRBJ2-3
cdr3_aa: CASSFGWQGADTQYF
cdr3_nt: TGTGCCAGCAGCTTTGGGTGGCAGGGTGCAGATACGCAGTATTTT

v_call: TRBV27
d_call: TRBD1
clone_size: NA
j_call: TRBJ2-7
cdr3_aa: CASSFSPSLWTGGYEQYF
cdr3_nt: TGTGCCAGCAGTTTTAGCCCAAGCTTATGGACAGGGGGCTACGAGCAGTACTTC

v_call: TRBV7-2
d_call: NA
clone_size: few
j_call: TRBJ2-1
cdr3_aa: CASSLLRRGRVHNEQFF
cdr3_nt: TGTGCCAGCAGCTTACTGCGTCGTGGTAGGGTACACAATGAGCAGTTCTTC

v_call: TRBV4-3
d_call: TRBD2
clone_size: few
j_call: TRBJ2-7
cdr3_aa: CASSQDARGYYEQYF
cdr3_nt: TGCGCCAGCAGCCAAGATGCGCGGGGGTACTACGAGCAGTACTTC

v_call: TRBV7-3
d_call: NA
clone_size: NA
j_call: TRBJ2-5
cdr3_aa: CASSLNGGPETQYF
cdr3_nt: TGTGCCAGCAGCTTAAACGGGGGGCCGGAGACCCAGTACTTC

v_call: TRBV29-1
d_call: NA
clone_size: few
j_call: TRBJ2-1
cdr3_aa: CSVDRAYNEQFF
cdr3_nt: TGCAGCGTTGACAGAGCTTACAATGAGCAGTTCTTC

v_call: TRBV7-7
d_call: TRBD1
clone_size: few
j_call: TRBJ1-5
cdr3_aa: CASRPKGTGGSNQPQHF
cdr3_nt: TGTGCTAGCAGACCAAAGGGGACAGGGGGCTCCAATCAGCCCCAGCATTTT

v_call: TRBV28
d_call: NA
clone_size: few
j_call: TRBJ2-1
cdr3_aa: CALRGGGGRQFF
cdr3_nt: TGTGCCCTCCGGGGAGGGGGCGGAAGGCAGTTCTTC

v_call: TRBV10-3
d_call: NA
clone_size: NA
j_call: TRBJ1-4
cdr3_aa: CAISGGGTTNEKLFF
cdr3_nt: TGTGCCATCAGTGGTGGTGGGACAACTAATGAAAAACTGTTTTTT

v_call: TRBV7-2
d_call: NA
clone_size: NA
j_call: TRBJ2-4
cdr3_aa: CASSLVGGQIAKNIQYF
cdr3_nt: TGTGCCAGCAGCTTAGTAGGGGGGCAGATAGCCAAAAACATTCAGTACTTC

v_call: TRBV9
d_call: TRBD2
clone_size: few
j_call: TRBJ2-3
cdr3_aa: CASSDWTSGRVTDTQYF
cdr3_nt: TGTGCCAGCAGTGACTGGACTAGCGGGAGGGTTACAGATACGCAGTATTTT

v_call: TRBV7-2
d_call: NA
clone_size: NA
j_call: TRBJ1-4
cdr3_aa: CASSSLKGSNEKLFF
cdr3_nt: TGTGCCAGCAGCTCCTTGAAGGGCTCTAATGAAAAACTGTTTTTT

v_call: TRBV7-9
d_call: NA
clone_size: NA
j_call: TRBJ2-3
cdr3_aa: CASSVLRQWAGTDTQYF
cdr3_nt: TGTGCCAGCAGCGTATTGAGGCAGTGGGCCGGGACAGATACGCAGTATTTT

v_call: TRBV7-2
d_call: NA
clone_size: NA
j_call: TRBJ2-4
cdr3_aa: CASSLFLLSGKGNIQYF
cdr3_nt: TGTGCCAGCAGCTTATTCCTACTTTCCGGGAAGGGGAACATTCAGTACTTC

v_call: TRBV13
d_call: NA
clone_size: NA
j_call: TRBJ1-1
cdr3_aa: CASSPGTVNTEAFF
cdr3_nt: TGTGCCAGCAGCCCGGGGACGGTGAACACTGAAGCTTTCTTT

v_call: TRBV15
d_call: TRBD1
clone_size: once
j_call: TRBJ1-2
cdr3_aa: CATSKGTESYGYTF
cdr3_nt: TGTGCCACCAGCAAAGGGACAGAAAGCTATGGCTACACCTTC

v_call: TRBV5-1
d_call: NA
clone_size: few
j_call: TRBJ2-7
cdr3_aa: CASSFLASVNEQYF
cdr3_nt: TGCGCCAGCAGCTTTCTAGCGAGTGTTAACGAGCAGTACTTC

v_call: TRBV9
d_call: NA
clone_size: NA
j_call: TRBJ1-2
cdr3_aa: CASSVEGGRSYGYTF
cdr3_nt: TGTGCCAGCAGCGTAGAGGGGGGCCGGAGCTATGGCTACACCTTC

v_call: TRBV15
d_call: TRBD2
clone_size: few
j_call: TRBJ2-3
cdr3_aa: CATSRSSGTPDTQYF
cdr3_nt: TGTGCCACCAGCAGAAGTAGCGGGACCCCCGATACGCAGTATTTT

v_call: TRBV7-2
d_call: TRBD2
clone_size: NA
j_call: TRBJ2-3
cdr3_aa: CASTTGLAGSTDTQYF
cdr3_nt: TGTGCCAGCACCACCGGACTAGCGGGGTCCACAGATACGCAGTATTTT

v_call: TRBV20-1
d_call: NA
clone_size: NA
j_call: TRBJ1-2
cdr3_aa: CSKQGMHGYTF
cdr3_nt: TGCAGCAAACAGGGAATGCATGGCTACACCTTC

v_call: TRBV28
d_call: TRBD1
clone_size: few
j_call: TRBJ2-2
cdr3_aa: CASISPGTVYTGELFF
cdr3_nt: TGTGCCAGCATTTCCCCCGGGACAGTATACACCGGGGAGCTGTTTTTT